This T cell receptor (beta chain) was documented in a study of blood T cell repertoires in COVID-19. The length of the CDR3 is 16 residues. CDR1 is SGDLS and CDR2 is YYNGEE in the germline V gene. The junction had 8 bases not matched to a gene; V was cut back by 0 bases and J by 5 bases. Libraries were prepared by immunoSEQ multiplex PCR; TCRdb keeps only in-frame clonotypes and omits some of them. The sample consists of about 330,000 clones, 92% of them appearing once. Sequencing input: PBMCs or T cells enriched from blood (not recorded which). This chain joins TRBV9 and TRBJ2-5; 9 nucleotides line up with TRBD1. The TCR was taken from a young woman who had recovered from COVID-19. CDR3 sequence reads: CASSVGDRESGETQYF. CDR3 nucleotide sequence: TGTGCCAGCAGCGTAGGGGACAGGGAGTCCGGGGAGACCCAGTACTTC.